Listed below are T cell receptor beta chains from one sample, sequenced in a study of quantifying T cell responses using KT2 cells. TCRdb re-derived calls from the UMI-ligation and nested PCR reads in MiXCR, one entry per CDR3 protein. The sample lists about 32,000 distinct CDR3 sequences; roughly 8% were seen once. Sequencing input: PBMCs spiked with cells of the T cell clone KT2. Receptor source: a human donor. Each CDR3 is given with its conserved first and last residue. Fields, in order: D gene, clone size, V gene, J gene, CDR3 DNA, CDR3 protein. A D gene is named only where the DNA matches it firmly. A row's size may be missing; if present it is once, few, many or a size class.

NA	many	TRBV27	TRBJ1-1	TGTGCCAGCTTCCGGGGAGTTGAAGCTTTCTTT	CASFRGVEAFF
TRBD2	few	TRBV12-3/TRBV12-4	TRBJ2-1	TGTGCCAGCAGTTTATTAGCGGGTGAGCAGTTCTTC	CASSLLAGEQFF
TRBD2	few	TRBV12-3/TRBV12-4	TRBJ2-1	TGTGCCAGCAGTTTGACTAGCGGGAGGGCCCAGCAGTTCTTC	CASSLTSGRAQQFF
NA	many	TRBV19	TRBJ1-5	TGTGCCAGTAGTACCGTCACACGATCGAATCAGCCCCAGCATTTT	CASSTVTRSNQPQHF
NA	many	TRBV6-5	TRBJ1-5	TGTGCCAGCAGCTCCCCCGTGGGTCAGCCCCAGCATTTT	CASSSPVGQPQHF
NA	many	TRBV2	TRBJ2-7	TGTGCCAGCAGTGAAGGGGCTGGGTTAGCCTACGAGCAGTACTTC	CASSEGAGLAYEQYF
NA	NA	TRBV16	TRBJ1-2	TGTGCCAGCAGCCAATCGAGGACCGATGGCTACACCTTC	CASSQSRTDGYTF
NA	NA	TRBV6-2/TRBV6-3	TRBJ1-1	TGTGCCAGCAGTTACTCGGCCTACACTGAAGCTTTCTTT	CASSYSAYTEAFF
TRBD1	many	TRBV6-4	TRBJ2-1	TGTGCCAGCAGTGACGGGACAGGGGGCAATGAGCAGTTCTTC	CASSDGTGGNEQFF
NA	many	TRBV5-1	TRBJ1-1	TGCGCCAGCAGCTTGGAGTCAGTCAACACTGAAGCTTTCTTT	CASSLESVNTEAFF